These T cell receptor beta chains were read from a single sample in a study of T cell repertoires in cytomegalovirus infection. TCRdb passed the reads through MiXCR, listing each CDR3 protein once. Of hundreds of thousands of distinct CDR3 sequences in the sample, more than 20% were seen once. The specimen sequenced was CD8+ T cells from PBMCs. These receptors all stem from a human donor in good health (CMV status not recorded). Some clones in this sample may be carry-over from other donors' samples. Each CDR3 is given with its conserved first and last residue. D genes are given only for firm matches. Clone size, where shown, is once, few, many, or a class for clones that have expanded.

.	many	TRBV7-9	TRBJ1-3	TGTGCCAGCAGCCCCGGGGGGGACGTACGAAACACCATATATTTT	CASSPGGDVRNTIYF
.	many	TRBV7-6	TRBJ1-2	TGTGCCAGCAGCCTCCAGGACGACTATGGCTACACCTTC	CASSLQDDYGYTF
.	many	TRBV6-6	TRBJ2-5	TGTGCCAGCAGTTACTTCTCCGGGACCCAAGGGGAGACCCAGTACTTC	CASSYFSGTQGETQYF
.	few	TRBV10-3	TRBJ2-7	TGTGCCATCAGGACAGGAAAGGACGAGCAGTACTTC	CAIRTGKDEQYF
.	few	TRBV25-1	TRBJ1-5	TGTGCCAGCGGGGCAGGGGCTAGCAATCAGCCCCAGCATTTT	CASGAGASNQPQHF
TRBD2	.	TRBV4-2	TRBJ2-1	TGTGCCAGCAGCCAGGGACTAGCGGGGGGGGCTATACTGAATGAGCAGTTCTTC	CASSQGLAGGAILNEQFF
TRBD2	.	TRBV7-9	TRBJ2-1	TGTGCCAGCAGCCCGTCAGGGGAGCGGGGGGCCGGGCCTAATGAGCAGTTCTTC	CASSPSGERGAGPNEQFF
.	.	TRBV29-1	TRBJ1-5	TGCAGCGTTGAACGCAGGGATGATCAGCCCCAGCATTTT	CSVERRDDQPQHF
.	.	TRBV27	TRBJ1-1	TGTGCCAGCAGTCCGAACAGGGCCGTAGGGGCTTTCTTT	CASSPNRAVGAFF
.	.	TRBV7-9	TRBJ1-4	TGTGCCAGCAGCGCCGGGGGAGCTAATGAAAAACTGTTTTTT	CASSAGGANEKLFF
TRBD1	.	TRBV19	TRBJ2-3	TGTGCCAGTAGTGGGGACAGGGAATTTACAGATACGCAGTATTTT	CASSGDREFTDTQYF
.	many	TRBV7-9	TRBJ2-1	TGTGCCAGCAGCTTAGCGGTAGGGCATGAGCAGTTCTTC	CASSLAVGHEQFF
.	many	TRBV7-6	TRBJ2-5	TGTGCCAGCAGCCATAGCGATGGGTACCAAGAGACCCAGTACTTC	CASSHSDGYQETQYF
.	.	TRBV5-7	TRBJ1-5	TGTGCCAGCAGCTTGGCCAGGGTTGCGGATTATAGCAATCAGCCCCAGCATTTT	CASSLARVADYSNQPQHF
TRBD2	.	TRBV11-3	TRBJ2-1	TGTGCCAGCAGCGCAAGAACCGGGACTAGCGACAATGAGCAGTTCTTC	CASSARTGTSDNEQFF
.	.	TRBV12-3/TRBV12-4	TRBJ1-5	TGTGCCAGCAGTTTATCAGGTTGGCCCCAGCATTTT	CASSLSGWPQHF
TRBD1	few	TRBV7-9	TRBJ2-7	TGTGCCAGCAGCCCCGACAGGGGGCCCGGCGAGCAGTACTTC	CASSPDRGPGEQYF
.	few	TRBV13	TRBJ2-3	TGTGCCAGCAGCTTAAGGGCTATTGGGGGTACGCAGTATTTT	CASSLRAIGGTQYF
.	few	TRBV11-3	TRBJ2-3	TGTGCCAGCAGCCCATCAGGGCGGTACGAAGATACGCAGTATTTT	CASSPSGRYEDTQYF
.	.	TRBV5-5	TRBJ2-1	TGTGCCAGCAGCTTGGCCGGGATAGCGGATGAGCAGTTCTTC	CASSLAGIADEQFF
.	few	TRBV20-1	TRBJ2-5	TGCAGTGCTGGAGAACTAACGGAGACCCAGTACTTC	CSAGELTETQYF
.	.	TRBV20-1	TRBJ2-1	TGCAGTGCTAGGTCCCGCGCTATCTCCTACAATGAGCAGTTCTTC	CSARSRAISYNEQFF
TRBD1	.	TRBV7-9	TRBJ2-1	TGTGCCAGCAGCTTAGATGGACAGGGGGCAAGATATGAGCAGTTCTTC	CASSLDGQGARYEQFF
TRBD2	.	TRBV7-9	TRBJ2-1	TGTGCCAGCAGCTCACTAGCGGGGTACTACGGTGAGCAGTTCTTC	CASSSLAGYYGEQFF
.	many	TRBV10-3	TRBJ1-2	TGTGCCATCAGTGACGGGACCACAAGGCATGGCTACACCTTC	CAISDGTTRHGYTF
TRBD1	.	TRBV5-6	TRBJ1-6	TGTGCCAGCAGCGCGGACAGGGTCTCCTATAATTCACCCCTCCACTTT	CASSADRVSYNSPLHF
.	many	TRBV6-2/TRBV6-3	TRBJ2-2	TGTGCCAGCACCGGACAGTACGCGAACACCGGGGAGCTGTTTTTT	CASTGQYANTGELFF
.	.	TRBV6-5	TRBJ1-6	TGTGCCAGCAGTTACAAACGACATGGTTATAATTCACCCCTCCACTTT	CASSYKRHGYNSPLHF
TRBD2	.	TRBV7-9	TRBJ2-2	TGTGCCAGCAGCCCTGGGGTCCGCAGGGAGGGAACCGGGGAGCTGTTTTTT	CASSPGVRREGTGELFF
TRBD2	few	TRBV5-5	TRBJ2-3	TGTGCCAGCAGCCCCTTACTAGCGGGGGGGCCAGATACGCAGTATTTT	CASSPLLAGGPDTQYF
TRBD1	.	TRBV19	TRBJ1-3	TGTGCCAGTAGTATCGGACAGGGCTACTCTGGAAACACCATATATTTT	CASSIGQGYSGNTIYF
.	few	TRBV11-2	TRBJ2-1	TGTGCCAGCACAAAACGGTCCCCCAGGGATGAGCAGTTCTTC	CASTKRSPRDEQFF
.	.	TRBV12-3/TRBV12-4	TRBJ2-3	TGTGCCAGCAGTGCCCTTAGCGCCCAAGATACGCAGTATTTT	CASSALSAQDTQYF
TRBD2	.	TRBV19	TRBJ2-5	TGTGCCAGCACGAGGAAGCGGGGGGGCTGGGAGACCCAGTACTTC	CASTRKRGGWETQYF
TRBD1	.	TRBV29-1	TRBJ2-5	TGCAGCGTTGAGAGACAGGGAGAGACCCAGTACTTC	CSVERQGETQYF
.	.	TRBV7-9	TRBJ2-7	TGTGCCAGCAGCTTAATAGGGGAAGAGCAGTACTTC	CASSLIGEEQYF
TRBD1	.	TRBV12-3/TRBV12-4	TRBJ2-3	TGTGCCAGCAGTCCGGGACAGGGCCCAGATACGCAGTATTTT	CASSPGQGPDTQYF
TRBD1	many	TRBV15	TRBJ2-2	TGTGCCACCAGCGGTCCGGGACAGGAAAACACCGGGGAGCTGTTTTTT	CATSGPGQENTGELFF
TRBD1	few	TRBV28	TRBJ1-5	TGTGCCAGCAGTTTTTCACAGGGGAGGCAGCCCCAGCATTTT	CASSFSQGRQPQHF
.	once	TRBV2	TRBJ1-5	TGTGCCAGCAGTGACACAGGATCGGTCAATCAGCCCCAGCATTTT	CASSDTGSVNQPQHF
.	many	TRBV28	TRBJ2-1	TGTGCCAGCAGTTTAATGGTAGTAATCAATGAGCAGTTCTTC	CASSLMVVINEQFF
.	few	TRBV28	TRBJ1-2	TGTGCCAGCAGACCTTCAGGGGTCTATGGCTACACCTTC	CASRPSGVYGYTF
.	.	TRBV7-9	TRBJ1-3	TGTGCCAGCAGCGGACGTTCCACGGGAAACAACATATATTTT	CASSGRSTGNNIYF
TRBD1	many	TRBV7-2	TRBJ1-2	TGTGCCAGCAGCTTAGCGGGGGGGCAGGGGGTGTCTAACTATGGCTACACCTTC	CASSLAGGQGVSNYGYTF
.	.	TRBV15	TRBJ2-5	TGTGCCACCAGCAGAGCCCGACAGGACCAAGAGACCCAGTACTTC	CATSRARQDQETQYF
.	.	TRBV7-7	TRBJ2-1	TGTGCTAGCAGCAACGACATGGACGGCAATGAGCAGTTCTTC	CASSNDMDGNEQFF
.	many	TRBV6-1	TRBJ2-5	TGTGCCAGCAGTAAACACAGCGGACAAGAGACCCAGTACTTC	CASSKHSGQETQYF
.	few	TRBV4-1	TRBJ1-2	.	CASSQIFGDGTYGTF
TRBD1	few	TRBV5-4	TRBJ2-1	TGTGCCAGCAGCTTTAGGGGACAGGGTCTCAATGAGCAGTTCTTC	CASSFRGQGLNEQFF
TRBD2	.	TRBV20-1	TRBJ2-3	TGCAGTGCTAGAGATTTCCGGGGGGGCCGGACAGATACGCAGTATTTT	CSARDFRGGRTDTQYF
TRBD2	many	TRBV7-2	TRBJ2-5	TGTGCCAGCAGCTGGACTAGCGGGGTCCAAGAGACCCAGTACTTC	CASSWTSGVQETQYF
TRBD2	.	TRBV6-5	TRBJ2-7	TGTGCCAGCAGTTACTGGGAGGGCGACGAGCAGTACTTC	CASSYWEGDEQYF